This is a list of T cell receptor beta chains from one sample in a study of PD-L1 blockade in urothelial cancer. Libraries were prepared by immunoSEQ multiplex PCR; TCRdb keeps only in-frame clonotypes and omits some of them. Here the sample spans 60,000 to 85,000 clones, about nine tenths being singletons. This specimen consisted of PBMCs, obtained around atezolizumab (anti-PD-L1) treatment. These receptors all stem from a woman aged 65 to 85 with urothelial cancer. Both conserved end residues are part of each CDR3. D genes are given only for firm matches. Clone sizes are given selectively: once, few, many, or a class where the clone is expanded.

>TRBJ1-2|-|-|TRBV2|13
CASSVRGDYGYTF
TGTGCCAGCAGTGTACGGGGGGACTATGGCTACACCTTC
>TRBJ1-2|TRBD1|few|TRBV28|15
CASSPGTGIRYGYTF
TGTGCCAGCAGCCCCGGGACAGGGATAAGGTATGGCTACACCTTC
>TRBJ1-1|-|-|TRBV4-3|16
CASSQHLGGGNTEAFF
TGCGCCAGCAGCCAACATTTGGGAGGGGGGAACACTGAAGCTTTCTTT
>TRBJ1-4|-|few|TRBV28|16
CASSPDPGAPNEKLFF
TGTGCCAGCAGCCCCGATCCAGGGGCACCTAATGAAAAACTGTTTTTT
>TRBJ1-2|-|-|TRBV28|15
CASSFQGPRVYGYTF
TGTGCCAGCAGTTTCCAGGGGCCACGGGTCTATGGCTACACCTTC
>TRBJ2-7|-|-|TRBV18|17
CASSLYFSGQSSYEQYF
TGTGCCAGCTCCCTTTATTTTTCCGGACAGAGTTCCTACGAGCAGTACTTC
>TRBJ2-1|-|few|TRBV2|14
CASSQPGAYNEQFF
TGTGCCAGCAGCCAACCAGGGGCCTACAATGAGCAGTTCTTC
>TRBJ1-1|TRBD1|once|TRBV5-1|18
CASSLGSGGIFMNTEAFF
TGCGCCAGCAGCCTGGGTTCAGGGGGAATATTCATGAACACTGAAGCTTTCTTT
>TRBJ1-1|-|-|TRBV4-1|16
CASSQDRWQGSTEAFF
TGCGCCAGCAGCCAAGATCGTTGGCAGGGAAGCACTGAAGCTTTCTTT
>TRBJ1-5|-|-|TRBV29-1|13
CSVEETENQPQHF
TGCAGCGTTGAAGAGACGGAGAATCAGCCCCAGCATTTT
>TRBJ2-1|-|-|TRBV28|15
CASSLGGRLYNEQFF
TGTGCCAGCAGTCTGGGAGGAAGGCTTTACAATGAGCAGTTCTTC
>TRBJ2-5|-|-|TRBV7-6|13
CASSLGPEETQYF
TGTGCCAGCAGCTTAGGTCCAGAAGAGACCCAGTACTTC
>TRBJ2-5|TRBD1|-|TRBV7-3|15
CASSLTGQSQETQYF
TGTGCCAGCAGCTTAACGGGACAGAGCCAAGAGACCCAGTACTTC
>TRBJ2-5|-|-|TRBV13|14
CASSLRAGGETQYF
TGTGCCAGCAGCCTCAGGGCAGGTGGGGAGACCCAGTACTTC
>TRBJ1-5|TRBD1|-|TRBV19|16
CASTPAGTGARVAQHF
TGTGCCAGTACCCCCGCCGGGACAGGGGCGCGCGTGGCCCAGCATTTT
>TRBJ2-1|TRBD2|-|TRBV7-2|17
CASSLGYTSGRYNEQFF
TGTGCCAGCAGCTTAGGGTATACTAGCGGGAGGTACAATGAGCAGTTCTTC
>TRBJ2-1|TRBD2|-|TRBV27|18
CASNIRVPGTSGDNEQFF
TGTGCCAGCAACATCAGGGTCCCTGGGACTAGCGGGGACAATGAGCAGTTCTTC
>TRBJ1-2|-|-|TRBV19|15
CASSPGDRNNYGYTF
TGTGCCAGTAGCCCAGGAGACAGGAATAACTATGGCTACACCTTC
>TRBJ2-7|TRBD1|-|TRBV10-2|13
CASSELQGTEQYF
TGCGCCAGCAGTGAGTTACAGGGGACCGAGCAGTACTTC
>TRBJ1-2|TRBD1|once|TRBV4-3|16
CASSQADRPYDYGYTF
TGCGCCAGCAGCCAAGCGGACAGGCCCTACGACTATGGCTACACCTTC
>TRBJ2-2|-|-|TRBV7-2|14
CASSFRQESGELFF
TGTGCCAGCAGCTTTAGACAGGAATCCGGGGAGCTGTTTTTT
>TRBJ1-2|TRBD1|-|TRBV7-2|15
CASSLVAGQSYGYTF
TGTGCCAGCAGCTTAGTAGCGGGACAGTCCTATGGCTACACCTTC
>TRBJ2-1|TRBD1|-|TRBV18|15
CASSPQQGAKNEQFF
TGTGCCAGCTCACCACAACAGGGGGCAAAGAATGAGCAGTTCTTC
>TRBJ2-1|-|-|TRBV27|13
CASSLTGSGEQFF
TGTGCCAGCAGTTTAACCGGGAGCGGCGAGCAGTTCTTC
>TRBJ2-1|TRBD2|once|TRBV2|15
CASSDGRGGVNEQFF
TGTGCCAGCAGTGACGGCCGGGGGGGGGTCAATGAGCAGTTCTTC
>TRBJ1-1|TRBD1|-|TRBV4-3|14
CASSPNRGRTEAFF
TGCGCCAGCAGCCCAAACAGGGGGCGGACTGAAGCTTTCTTT
>TRBJ2-3|-|once|TRBV5-8|13
CASSLVPGDTQYF
TGTGCCAGCAGCTTGGTGCCGGGTGATACGCAGTATTTT
>TRBJ1-3|-|-|TRBV30|13
CAWTGSSGNTIYF
TGTGCCTGGACGGGGAGCTCTGGAAACACCATATATTTT
>TRBJ2-5|TRBD1|-|TRBV7-2|14
CASSPDRVGETQYF
TGTGCCAGCAGCCCGGACAGGGTGGGGGAGACCCAGTACTTC
>TRBJ2-5|TRBD1|-|TRBV2|16
CASSEWRPGGSETQYF
TGTGCCAGCAGTGAATGGCGGCCAGGGGGTTCAGAGACCCAGTACTTC
>TRBJ2-5|TRBD2|-|TRBV4-2|17
CASSQGSEGREGETQYF
TGTGCCAGCAGCCAAGGGTCCGAGGGCAGGGAGGGAGAGACCCAGTACTTC
>TRBJ1-3|-|-|TRBV7-2|18
CASSLAYLNTISGNTIYF
TGTGCCAGCAGCTTAGCGTACCTCAACACGATCTCTGGAAACACCATATATTTT
>TRBJ2-3|-|-|TRBV5-1|14
CASSLGQGPDTQYF
TGCGCCAGCAGCTTGGGGCAGGGCCCAGATACGCAGTATTTT
>TRBJ2-7|-|-|TRBV6-1|17
CASSEDSWAESPYEQYF
TGTGCCAGCAGTGAAGATAGTTGGGCTGAAAGTCCCTACGAGCAGTACTTC
>TRBJ2-1|-|-|TRBV5-4|13
CASSITVSGEQFF
TGTGCCAGCAGCATCACAGTGAGCGGGGAGCAGTTCTTC
>TRBJ1-1|-|-|TRBV6-1|14
CASSMDRVNTEAFF
TGTGCCAGCAGCATGGACAGAGTGAACACTGAAGCTTTCTTT
>TRBJ2-1|TRBD2|-|TRBV28|18
CASSFPRTSGLSYNEQFF
TGTGCCAGCAGTTTTCCCCGGACTAGCGGCTTATCCTACAATGAGCAGTTCTTC
>TRBJ1-1|TRBD1|-|TRBV28|16
CAARGTGVTQNTEAFF
TGTGCCGCGCGAGGGACAGGGGTTACCCAGAACACTGAAGCTTTCTTT
>TRBJ2-3|TRBD2|-|TRBV18|16
CASSPWTSGGSDTQYF
TGTGCCAGCTCACCCTGGACTAGCGGGGGTTCGGATACGCAGTATTTT
>TRBJ2-3|-|-|TRBV5-1|14
CASSLPSDTDTQYF
TGCGCCAGCAGCTTGCCGTCAGACACAGATACGCAGTATTTT
>TRBJ1-1|-|-|TRBV7-2|18
CASSGRRGRASMNTEAFF
TGTGCCAGCAGCGGAAGAAGGGGTCGCGCCTCCATGAACACTGAAGCTTTCTTT
>TRBJ1-2|TRBD1|once|TRBV9|17
CASSVGTGIKANYGYTF
TGTGCCAGCAGCGTAGGGACAGGGATTAAAGCTAACTATGGCTACACCTTC
>TRBJ1-5|-|-|TRBV5-1|13
CASSLYSNQPQHF
TGCGCCAGCAGCTTGTATAGCAATCAGCCCCAGCATTTT
>TRBJ2-3|TRBD1|-|TRBV5-4|17
CASSLKQGAMSTDTQYF
TGTGCCAGCAGCCTAAAACAGGGGGCTATGAGCACAGATACGCAGTATTTT
>TRBJ2-7|-|-|TRBV7-6|18
CASSLVVPGASSSYEQYF
TGTGCCAGCAGCTTAGTGGTTCCAGGGGCGAGTTCCTCCTACGAGCAGTACTTC
>TRBJ2-7|TRBD2|-|TRBV10-2|16
CASSEHGLAASYEQYF
TGCGCCAGCAGCGAGCATGGGCTAGCGGCCTCCTACGAGCAGTACTTC